Listed here are 30 T cell receptor beta chains from one sample, sequenced in a study of T cells in localized non-small cell lung cancer. The data were produced by immunoSEQ multiplex PCR, yet TCRdb's version contains in-frame clones alone and is incomplete. The data show approximately 140,000 clones, with around 90% seen just once and around 1.5% held by the top ten. The sequencing here drew on peripheral blood, taken before any cancer treatment. These receptors were taken from a female donor older than 55 with stage I lung adenocarcinoma.

This chain links TRBV4-2 with TRBJ2-1; 7 bases are a match to TRBD2. Germline CDR1 and CDR2: LGHNA and YNFKEQ. The CDR3 has 15 residues. The trim removed 1 base at V and 8 bases at J, leaving 8 bases unmatched. CDR3 in amino acids: CASSQGPGLYYEQFF. CDR3 coding DNA: TGTGCCAGCAGCCAAGGTCCGGGACTATACTATGAGCAGTTCTTC.

With regard to this clone: This same CDR3 is encoded by further DNA sequences in the sample. The CDR3 protein is CASSGGDSTDTQYF. The CDR3 DNA reads TGCGCCAGCAGCGGCGGGGACAGCACAGATACGCAGTATTTT. The V call is TRBV5-1, the J call TRBJ2-3, with D possibly TRBD2 on 6 matching bases. The V and J ends lost 4 bases and 0 bases respectively, with 9 bases between them. The CDR3 consists of 14 residues. CDR1 is SGHRS and CDR2 is YFSETQ in the germline V gene.

The chain's CDR3 is CASSARTSTGELFF. As DNA, the CDR3 is TGTGCCAGCAGTGCCCGGACTAGCACCGGGGAGCTGTTTTTT. The chain has TRBV6-4 and TRBJ2-2, with TRBD2 matching over 7 bases. This CDR3 comprises 14 residues. V dropped 4 bases and J dropped 4; count of bases not matched to a gene: 3. CDR1 is MRHNA and CDR2 is SNTAGT in the germline V gene.

The V call is TRBV7-3, the J call TRBJ2-3; no reliable D call. CDR1 is SGHTA and CDR2 is FQGTGA in the germline V gene. This CDR3 is 14 amino acids long. Trimming stripped 5 bases from V and 6 bases from J, with 15 bases between. The DNA for the CDR3 is TGTGCCAGCAGCCTCTCAGCGAGACGGGATACGCAGTATTTT. This encodes CASSLSARRDTQYF.

This chain uses TRBV6-6 with TRBJ2-3; TRBD2 matches 8 bases. Per the germline V gene, CDR1 is MNHNY and CDR2 is SVGAGI (reference sequence). V lost 7 bases to trimming and J lost 0 bases; unmatched junction nucleotides: 9. The CDR3 covers 16 residues. Here the CDR3 DNA reads TGTGCCAGCACCGTTTATAGCGGGGCAAGCACAGATACGCAGTATTTT. This codes for CASTVYSGASTDTQYF.

Here the CDR3 reads CASSLAPGASGYTYEQYF. The CDR3 DNA follows: TGCGCCAGCAGCTTGGCCCCTGGGGCTAGCGGCTATACCTACGAGCAGTACTTC. This chain links TRBV5-1 with TRBJ2-7; 7 bases fit TRBD2. This CDR3 comprises 18 residues. V was clipped by 0 bases and J by 2 bases; unmatched bases: 14. Looked up from germline, CDR1 is SGHRS and CDR2 is YFSETQ.

V gene TRBV14 combines with J gene TRBJ2-1, with 14 bases fitting TRBD2. The germline gives CDR1 SGHDN, CDR2 FVKESK. CDR3 length: 16 amino acids. V trimming: 3 bases; J trimming: 8 bases; junction bases outside the gene matches: 6. In nucleotides, the CDR3 is TGTGCCAGCAGCCAGGGACTAGCGGGAGTAGGGGATGAGCAGTTCTTC. This codes for CASSQGLAGVGDEQFF.

The chain joins TRBV10-2 to TRBJ1-6; TRBD1 matches 8 bases. V lost 8 bases, J lost 9 bases, and 12 bases stayed unmatched. The CDR3 covers 15 residues. The germline V gene encodes CDR1 WSHSY and CDR2 SAAADI. Here the CDR3 reads CASFNTDRAFSPLHF. In DNA form, the CDR3 reads TGCGCCAGCTTCAACACGGACAGGGCATTTTCACCCCTCCACTTT.

This sequence joins TRBV7-3 and TRBJ2-7; possibly TRBD1 for D (5 bases). CDR1 is SGHTA and CDR2 is FQGTGA in the germline V gene. The V gene lost 1 base and the J gene lost 1 base, with 17 bases spanning the gap. The CDR3 is made up of 17 amino acids. Written as DNA, the CDR3 is TGTGCCAGCAGCTTAATAGGTGGGGCAGGTATATCCTACGAGCAGTACTTC. Protein: CASSLIGGAGISYEQYF.

The chain uses TRBV7-9 and TRBJ2-7, with a possible D match to TRBD2 (6 bases). The CDR3 runs 16 residues. CDR1 is SEHNR, CDR2 FQNEAQ, per germline (reference sequence). The V gene lost 5 bases and the J gene lost 5 bases, with 22 bases spanning the gap. CDR3 bases: TGTGCCAGCAGCGGGCTCCGCCTCGGAGGGCCAAACGAGCAGTACTTC. Protein sequence: CASSGLRLGGPNEQYF.

The chain uses TRBV10-3 and TRBJ1-1; TRBD1 might be the D (5 bases). V was cut by 6 bases and J by 5 bases, with 19 bases left in between. Germline CDR1 and CDR2: ENHRY and SYGVKD. The CDR3 is 15 amino acids. CDR3 residues: CAIREPGLKGTEAFF. The CDR3 DNA sequence: TGTGCCATCAGAGAACCGGGACTCAAGGGAACTGAAGCTTTCTTT.

The rearrangement links TRBV27 to TRBJ2-1; D uncertain. The germline CDR1 and CDR2 sequences are MNHEY and SMNVEV (reference sequence). CDR3 size: 15 residues. The ends were cut back, 3 bases at V and 0 bases at J, with 9 bases in the middle. The CDR3 loop is CASSFIGSSYNEQFF. The CDR3 DNA is TGTGCCAGCAGTTTTATCGGAAGCTCCTACAATGAGCAGTTCTTC.

The chain couples TRBV2 to TRBJ1-1, with TRBD1 matching over 9 bases. This CDR3 spans 13 amino acids. Germline V gene sequence: CDR1 SNHLY, CDR2 FYNNEI. V trimming: 6 bases; J trimming: 4 bases; junction bases outside the gene matches: 3. The CDR3 bases are TGTGCCAGCAGGGACAGGGGAGGCACTGAAGCTTTCTTT. Amino acids: CASRDRGGTEAFF.

The chain carries TRBV19 and TRBJ2-6; TRBD1 might be the D (6 bases). CDR3 length: 15 residues. From germline, CDR1 is LNHDA and CDR2 SQIVND (reference sequence). Trimming pared 7 bases from V and 4 bases from J, leaving 14 bases between. In nucleotides, the CDR3 is TGTGCCAGTACGAACAGGGCGGCAGGGGCCAACGTCCTGACTTTC. This encodes CASTNRAAGANVLTF.

The genes are TRBV7-3 and TRBJ2-1; 8 positions agree with TRBD2. Germline V gives CDR1 SGHTA, CDR2 FQGTGA. Trimming removed 4 bases from V and 8 bases from J; junction bases left unmatched: 10. This CDR3 is 15 amino acids long. CDR3 residues: CASSSTGLEFDEQFF. The CDR3 nucleotides are TGTGCCAGCAGCTCTACGGGACTAGAGTTCGATGAGCAGTTCTTC.

This clone occurred once. This sequence joins TRBV9 and TRBJ2-2; D is possibly TRBD1 (6 bases). Germline CDR1 and CDR2: SGDLS and YYNGEE. Trimming left V 0 bases short and J 6 bases short, with 9 bases between. This CDR3 comprises 14 residues. CDR3 amino acids: CASSVERTAGELFF. The CDR3, as DNA: TGTGCCAGCAGCGTAGAAAGGACAGCCGGGGAGCTGTTTTTT.

The chain uses TRBV28 and TRBJ1-1, with D unresolved. CDR1 and CDR2 (germline): MDHEN, SYDVKM. The CDR3 extends over 13 amino acids. V gave up 7 bases and J gave up 4 bases, with 13 bases separating them. CDR3 nucleotides: TGTGCCAGCATTGGGTTTTGGGCCACTGAAGCTTTCTTT. Translating it yields CASIGFWATEAFF.

The V call is TRBV7-8, the J call TRBJ2-1; 8 positions match TRBD2. The CDR3 runs 16 residues. Germline CDR1 SGHVS, CDR2 FQNEAQ. V trimming: 3 bases; J trimming: 9 bases; junction bases outside the gene matches: 13. The CDR3 reads CASSFPPRAGEGEQFF. DNA of the CDR3: TGTGCCAGCAGCTTCCCCCCCCGAGCGGGAGAGGGTGAGCAGTTCTTC.

The chain combines TRBV30 with TRBJ1-5, with D perhaps matching TRBD1 (6 bases). In germline, CDR1 is GTSNPN, CDR2 SVGIG (reference sequence). Trimming removed 2 bases from V and 5 bases from J, with 13 bases in between. CDR3 length equals 14 residues. CDR3 amino acids: CAWSTGTLDQPQHF. In DNA, the CDR3 is TGTGCCTGGAGTACCGGGACATTAGATCAGCCCCAGCATTTT.

The V and J genes are TRBV29-1 and TRBJ1-3; perhaps TRBD1 as D (5 bases). This CDR3 contains 14 residues. Trimming pared 4 bases from V and 0 bases from J, leaving 10 bases between. Germline V gene data show CDR1 as SQVTM and CDR2 as ANQGSEA. The CDR3 region is CSVAGLYSGNTIYF. In nucleotides, the CDR3 is TGCAGCGTTGCGGGACTGTACTCTGGAAACACCATATATTTT.

With regard to this clone: One junction end does not reproduce the germline sequence, and a read error may be involved. The V and J genes are TRBV7-7 and TRBJ2-5; 7 bases map to TRBD1. Germline V gene lookup returns CDR1 SSHAT and CDR2 FNYEAQ (reference sequence). This CDR3 region has 14 residues. CDR3 loop: CASSQTGASETQYF. For the CDR3, the DNA is TGTGCTAGCAGCCAAACAGGGGCGAGCGAGACCCAGTACTTC. Full variable domain (rest looked up from reference TRBV7-7 and TRBJ2-5): GAGVSQSPRYKVTKRGQDVTLRCDPISSHATLYWYQQALGQGPEFLTYFNYEAQPDKSGLPSDRFSAERPEGSISTLTIQRTEQRDSAMYRCASSQTGASETQYFGPGTRLLVL.

The gene calls are TRBV7-3 and TRBJ2-3; weak D call: TRBD2 (5 bases). The V gene lost 5 bases and the J gene lost 7 bases, with 13 bases spanning the gap. Germline V lookup: CDR1 SGHTA, CDR2 FQGTGA. This CDR3 has 13 amino acids. This CDR3 reads CASSLQGLHTQYF. The CDR3 DNA follows: TGTGCCAGCAGCCTACAAGGACTGCATACGCAGTATTTT.

The V and J genes are TRBV15 and TRBJ2-7, with unresolved D. With 0 bases removed from V and 2 bases from J, the gap between germline ends came to 11 bases. The CDR3 length is 15 residues. CDR1 is LNHNV, CDR2 YYDKDF, per germline (reference sequence). DNA of the CDR3: TGTGCCACCAGCAGAGAGAGTAGAGTCGCCTACGAGCAGTACTTC. It codes for CATSRESRVAYEQYF.

The CDR3 spells CASSPSGTGELFF. For the CDR3, the DNA is TGTGCCAGCTCACCCTCAGGGACCGGGGAGCTGTTTTTT. J is TRBJ2-2 and V is TRBV18, with D perhaps matching TRBD1 (5 bases). Trimming took off 3 bases at V and 5 bases at J, with 7 bases between the two ends. This CDR3 contains 13 residues. CDR1 is KGHSH and CDR2 is LQKENI in the germline V gene.

V is TRBV5-5 and J is TRBJ1-1; D call uncertain. The length of the CDR3 is 16 residues. Trimming shortened V by 2 bases and J by 2 bases, and 16 bases separated the two germline ends. CDR1 and CDR2 (germline): SGHKS, YYEKEE (reference sequence). The CDR3 is CASSFTPRRENTEAFF. The CDR3, as DNA: TGTGCCAGCAGCTTTACACCGCGCAGAGAAAACACTGAAGCTTTCTTT.

The V call is TRBV18, the J call TRBJ2-1, with D uncertain. V was clipped by 4 bases and J by 7 bases, with 14 bases between them. CDR1 is KGHSH and CDR2 is LQKENI in the germline V gene. CDR3 length: 14 amino acids. CDR3 in amino acids: CASSRPPGLNEQFF. The CDR3 coding sequence is TGTGCCAGCTCACGACCACCGGGTTTGAATGAGCAGTTCTTC.

This clone was detected only once. V and J are TRBV2 and TRBJ2-2, with D maybe TRBD1 (6 bases). There are 15 residues in the CDR3. The germline CDR1 and CDR2 sequences are SNHLY and FYNNEI. V lost 7 bases and J 1 base, leaving 13 bases between the germline ends. In nucleotides, the CDR3 is TGTGCCAGCACCCTACTACAGGGGAACACCGGGGAGCTGTTTTTT. Its protein product is CASTLLQGNTGELFF.

This clone has a single count. The chain has TRBV18 and TRBJ2-7; D is perhaps TRBD1 (5 bases). Germline loops: CDR1 KGHSH, CDR2 LQKENI. Trimming shortened V by 2 bases and J by 2 bases, and 16 bases separated the two germline ends. The CDR3 sequence is 16 residues long. The CDR3 DNA reads as TGTGCCAGCTCACCAACCACCGGCGACAGAGCCTACGAGCAGTACTTC. Its protein product is CASSPTTGDRAYEQYF.

The rearrangement links TRBV2 to TRBJ2-2; no definite D call. V dropped 7 bases and J dropped 6 bases, with 12 bases sitting between them. Germline CDR1 is SNHLY and CDR2 is FYNNEI. The CDR3 contains 13 residues. CDR3 sequence (DNA): TGTGCCAGCAAATGGCTGTCGCCCGGGGAGCTGTTTTTT. Protein: CASKWLSPGELFF.

V usage is TRBV28 and J usage is TRBJ2-3, with 8 bases matching TRBD2. Germline V gene sequence: CDR1 MDHEN, CDR2 SYDVKM. This CDR3 region has 14 residues. V gave up 6 bases and J gave up 2 bases; unmatched junction bases: 4. The CDR3 DNA sequence: TGTGCCAGCAGCAATAGCGGGACCACAGATACGCAGTATTTT. Protein sequence: CASSNSGTTDTQYF. The complete variable domain, with remaining parts taken from reference TRBV28 and TRBJ2-3, reads DVKVTQSSRYLVKRTGEKVFLECVQDMDHENMFWYRQDPGLGLRLIYFSYDVKMKEKGDIPEGYSVSREKKERFSLILESASTNQTSMYLCASSNSGTTDTQYFGPGTRLTVL.